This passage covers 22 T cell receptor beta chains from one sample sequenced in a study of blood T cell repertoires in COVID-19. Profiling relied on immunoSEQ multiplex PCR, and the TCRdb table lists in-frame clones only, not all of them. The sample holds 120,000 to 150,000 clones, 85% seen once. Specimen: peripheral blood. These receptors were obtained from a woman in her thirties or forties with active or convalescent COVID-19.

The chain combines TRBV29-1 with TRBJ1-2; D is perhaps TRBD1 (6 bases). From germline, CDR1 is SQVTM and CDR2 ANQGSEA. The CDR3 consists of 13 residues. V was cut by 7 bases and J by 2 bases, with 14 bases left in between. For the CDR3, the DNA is TGCAGCGCCCGGCCAGGGGCCAACTATGGCTACACCTTC. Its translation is CSARPGANYGYTF. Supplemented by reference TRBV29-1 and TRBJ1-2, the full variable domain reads SAVISQKPSRDICQRGTSLTIQCQVDSQVTMMFWYRQQPGQSLTLIATANQGSEATYESGFVIDKFPISRPNLTFSTLTVSNMSPEDSSIYLCSARPGANYGYTFGSGTRLTVV.

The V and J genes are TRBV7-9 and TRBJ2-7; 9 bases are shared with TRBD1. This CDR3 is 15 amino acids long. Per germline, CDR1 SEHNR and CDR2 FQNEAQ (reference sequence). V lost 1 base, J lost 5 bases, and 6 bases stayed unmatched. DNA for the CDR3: TGTGCCAGCAGCTTAGGGACAGGGGTACCCCACGAGCAGTACTTC. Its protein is CASSLGTGVPHEQYF.

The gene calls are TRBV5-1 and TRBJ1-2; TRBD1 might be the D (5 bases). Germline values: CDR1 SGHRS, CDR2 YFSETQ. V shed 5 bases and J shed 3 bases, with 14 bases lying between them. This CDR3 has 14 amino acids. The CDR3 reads CASSSAGGDYGYTF. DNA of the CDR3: TGCGCCAGCAGTTCTGCGGGGGGAGACTATGGCTACACCTTC.

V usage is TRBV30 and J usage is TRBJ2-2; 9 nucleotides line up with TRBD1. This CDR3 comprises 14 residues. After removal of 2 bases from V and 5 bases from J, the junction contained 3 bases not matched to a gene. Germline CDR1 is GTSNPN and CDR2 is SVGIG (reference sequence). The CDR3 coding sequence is TGTGCCTGGAGTATGACAGGGGGAACCGGGGAGCTGTTTTTT. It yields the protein CAWSMTGGTGELFF.

The CDR3 nucleotides read TGTGCCAGCAGTTTAGTTCGGGAGAACACTGAAGCTTTCTTT. Its protein is CASSLVRENTEAFF. This chain uses TRBV27 with TRBJ1-1; D is uncertain. Trimming stripped 2 bases from V and 1 base from J, with 8 bases between. In germline, CDR1 is MNHEY, CDR2 SMNVEV (reference sequence). The CDR3 has 14 residues.

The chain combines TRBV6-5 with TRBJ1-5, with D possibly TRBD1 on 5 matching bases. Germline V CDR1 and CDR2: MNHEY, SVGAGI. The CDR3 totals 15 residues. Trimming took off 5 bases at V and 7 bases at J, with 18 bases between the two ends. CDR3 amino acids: CASSPRGGTKQPQHF. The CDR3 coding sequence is TGTGCCAGCAGTCCCCGTGGGGGGACCAAACAGCCCCAGCATTTT.

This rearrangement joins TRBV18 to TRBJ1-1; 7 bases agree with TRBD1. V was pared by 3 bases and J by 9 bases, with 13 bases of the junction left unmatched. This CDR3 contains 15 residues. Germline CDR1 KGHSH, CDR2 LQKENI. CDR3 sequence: CASSPVLTGKGQAFF. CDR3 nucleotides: TGTGCCAGCTCACCCGTACTGACAGGGAAAGGCCAAGCTTTCTTT.

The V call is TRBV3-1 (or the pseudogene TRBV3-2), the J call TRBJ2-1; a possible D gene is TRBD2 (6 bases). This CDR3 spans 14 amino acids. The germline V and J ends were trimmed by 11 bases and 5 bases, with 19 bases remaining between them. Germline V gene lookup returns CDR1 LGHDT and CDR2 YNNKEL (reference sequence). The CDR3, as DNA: TGTGCCTTATCCCCTAGGCCGGGGGACAATGAGCAGTTCTTC. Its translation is CALSPRPGDNEQFF.

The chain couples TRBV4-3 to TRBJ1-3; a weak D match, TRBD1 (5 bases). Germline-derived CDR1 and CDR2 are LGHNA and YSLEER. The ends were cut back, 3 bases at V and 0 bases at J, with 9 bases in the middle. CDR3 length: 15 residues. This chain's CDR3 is CASSQIDSSGNTIYF. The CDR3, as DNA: TGCGCCAGCAGCCAGATAGACAGCTCTGGAAACACCATATATTTT.

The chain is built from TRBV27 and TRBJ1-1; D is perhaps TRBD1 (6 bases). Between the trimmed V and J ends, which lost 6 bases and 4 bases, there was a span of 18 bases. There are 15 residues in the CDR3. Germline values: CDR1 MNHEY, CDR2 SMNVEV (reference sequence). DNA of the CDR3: TGTGCCAGCAGGTCGGGCAGGGACATTGTCACTGAAGCTTTCTTT. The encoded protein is CASRSGRDIVTEAFF.

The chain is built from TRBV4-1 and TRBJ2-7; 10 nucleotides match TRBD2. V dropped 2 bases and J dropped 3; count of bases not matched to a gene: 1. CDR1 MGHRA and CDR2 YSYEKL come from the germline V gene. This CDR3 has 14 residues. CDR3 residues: CASSQRLAGYEQYF. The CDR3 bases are TGCGCCAGCAGCCAAAGACTAGCGGGCTACGAGCAGTACTTC.

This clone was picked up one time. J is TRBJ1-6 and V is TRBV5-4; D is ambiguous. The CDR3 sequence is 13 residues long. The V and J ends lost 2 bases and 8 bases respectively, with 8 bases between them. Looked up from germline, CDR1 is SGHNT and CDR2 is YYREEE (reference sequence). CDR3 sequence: CASSLESHSPLHF. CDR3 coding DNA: TGTGCCAGCAGCTTAGAGAGCCATTCACCCCTCCACTTT.

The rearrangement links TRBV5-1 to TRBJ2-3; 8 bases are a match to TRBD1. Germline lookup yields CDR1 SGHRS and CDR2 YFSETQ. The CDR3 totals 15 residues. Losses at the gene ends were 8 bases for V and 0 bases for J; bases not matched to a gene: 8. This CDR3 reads CARTGGQGSTDTQYF. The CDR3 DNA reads TGCGCCAGGACTGGTGGACAGGGAAGCACAGATACGCAGTATTTT.

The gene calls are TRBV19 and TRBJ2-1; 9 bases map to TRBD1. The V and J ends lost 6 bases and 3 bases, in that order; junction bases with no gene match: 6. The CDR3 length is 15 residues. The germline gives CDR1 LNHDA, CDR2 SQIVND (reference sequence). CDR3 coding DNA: TGTGCCAGTAGCCCGGGGACAGGGATCTACAATGAGCAGTTCTTC. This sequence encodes CASSPGTGIYNEQFF.

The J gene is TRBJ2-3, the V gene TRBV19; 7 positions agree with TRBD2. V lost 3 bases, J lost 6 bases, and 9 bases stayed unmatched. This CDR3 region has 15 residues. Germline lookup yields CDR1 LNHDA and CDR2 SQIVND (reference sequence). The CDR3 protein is CASSISGFPADTQYF. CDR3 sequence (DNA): TGTGCCAGTAGTATTAGCGGGTTCCCGGCGGATACGCAGTATTTT.

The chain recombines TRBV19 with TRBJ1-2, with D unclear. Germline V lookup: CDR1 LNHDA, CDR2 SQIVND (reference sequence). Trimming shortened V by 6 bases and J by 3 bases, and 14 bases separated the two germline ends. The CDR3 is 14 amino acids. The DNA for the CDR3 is TGTGCCAGTAGAGATCCACTTCGCGACTATGGCTACACCTTC. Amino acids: CASRDPLRDYGYTF.

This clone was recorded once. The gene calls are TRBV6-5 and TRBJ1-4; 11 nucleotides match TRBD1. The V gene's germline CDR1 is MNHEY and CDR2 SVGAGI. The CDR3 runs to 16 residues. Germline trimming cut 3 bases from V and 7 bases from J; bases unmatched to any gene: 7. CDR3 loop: CASSYSLGQGVEKLFF. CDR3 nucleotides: TGTGCCAGCAGTTATTCCCTGGGACAGGGGGTTGAAAAACTGTTTTTT.

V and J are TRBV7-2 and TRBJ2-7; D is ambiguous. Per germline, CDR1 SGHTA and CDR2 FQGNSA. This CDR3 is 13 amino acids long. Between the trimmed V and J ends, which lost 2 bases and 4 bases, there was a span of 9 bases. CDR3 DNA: TGTGCCAGCAGCTTACTTCGTCGGTACGAGCAGTACTTC. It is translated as CASSLLRRYEQYF.

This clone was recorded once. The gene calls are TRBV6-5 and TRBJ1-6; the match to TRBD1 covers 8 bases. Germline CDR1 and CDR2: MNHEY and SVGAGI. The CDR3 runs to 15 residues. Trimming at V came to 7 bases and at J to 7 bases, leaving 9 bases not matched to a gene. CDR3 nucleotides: TGTGCCAGCATCCAGATGGACAGGGTGAATTCACCCCTCCACTTT. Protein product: CASIQMDRVNSPLHF.

The CDR3 DNA reads as TGTGCCAGCAGTCGAGACAGGGGGCTCGAAAAACTGTTTTTT. This sequence encodes CASSRDRGLEKLFF. This chain uses TRBV5-5 with TRBJ1-4, with 10 bases fitting TRBD1. The CDR3 is made up of 14 amino acids. Trimming at V came to 5 bases and at J to 8 bases, leaving 6 bases not matched to a gene. Germline assignment: CDR1 SGHKS and CDR2 YYEKEE (reference sequence).

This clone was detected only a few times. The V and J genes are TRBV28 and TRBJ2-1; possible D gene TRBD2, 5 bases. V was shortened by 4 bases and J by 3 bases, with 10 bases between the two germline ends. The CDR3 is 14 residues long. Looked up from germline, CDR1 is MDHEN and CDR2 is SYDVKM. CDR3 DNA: TGTGCCAGCAGTTCCGGGGTTGGCTACAATGAGCAGTTCTTC. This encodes CASSSGVGYNEQFF.

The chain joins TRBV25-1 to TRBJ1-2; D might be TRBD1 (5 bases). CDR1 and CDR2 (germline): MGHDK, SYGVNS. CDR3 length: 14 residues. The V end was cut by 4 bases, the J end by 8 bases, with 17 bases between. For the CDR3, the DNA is TGTGCCAGCAGTGCCCTAGGAGGGGCTAAAGGCTACACCTTC. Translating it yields CASSALGGAKGYTF.